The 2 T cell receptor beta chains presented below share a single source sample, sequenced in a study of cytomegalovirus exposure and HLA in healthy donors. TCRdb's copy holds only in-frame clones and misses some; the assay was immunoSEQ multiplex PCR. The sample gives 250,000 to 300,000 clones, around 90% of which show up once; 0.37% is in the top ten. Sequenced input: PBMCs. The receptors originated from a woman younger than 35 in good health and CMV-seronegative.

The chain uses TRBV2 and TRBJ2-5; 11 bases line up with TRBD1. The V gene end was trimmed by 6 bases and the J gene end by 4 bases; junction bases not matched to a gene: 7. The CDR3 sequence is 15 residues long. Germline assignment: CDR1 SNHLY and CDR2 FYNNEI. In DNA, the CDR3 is TGTGCCAGCAGCACCGGGACAGGGGGAGGAGAGACCCAGTACTTC. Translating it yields CASSTGTGGGETQYF.

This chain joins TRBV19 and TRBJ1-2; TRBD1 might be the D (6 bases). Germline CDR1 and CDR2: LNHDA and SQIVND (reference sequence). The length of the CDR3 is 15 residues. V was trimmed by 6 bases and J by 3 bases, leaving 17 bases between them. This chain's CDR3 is CASSHLQGLHYGYTF. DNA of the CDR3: TGTGCCAGTAGCCACCTGCAGGGGCTTCACTATGGCTACACCTTC.